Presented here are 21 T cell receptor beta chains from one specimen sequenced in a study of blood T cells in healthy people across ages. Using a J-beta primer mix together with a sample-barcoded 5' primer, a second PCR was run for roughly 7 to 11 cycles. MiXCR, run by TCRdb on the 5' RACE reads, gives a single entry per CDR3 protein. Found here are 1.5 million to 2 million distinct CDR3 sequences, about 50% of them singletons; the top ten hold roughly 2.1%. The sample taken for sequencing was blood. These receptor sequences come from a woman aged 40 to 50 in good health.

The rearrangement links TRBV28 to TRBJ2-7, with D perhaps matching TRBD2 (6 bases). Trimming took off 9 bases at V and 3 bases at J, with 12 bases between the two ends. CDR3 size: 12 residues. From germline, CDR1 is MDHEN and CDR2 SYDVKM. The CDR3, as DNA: TGTGCCAGTCAAACGGGGGACTACGAGCAGTACTTC. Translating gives CASQTGDYEQYF.

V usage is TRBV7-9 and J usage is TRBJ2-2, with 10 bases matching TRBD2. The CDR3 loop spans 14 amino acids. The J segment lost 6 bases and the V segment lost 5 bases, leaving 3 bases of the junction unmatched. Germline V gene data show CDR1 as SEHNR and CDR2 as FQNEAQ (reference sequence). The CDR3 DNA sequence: TGTGCCAGCAGCCCCGGGACTAGCGCCGGGGAGCTGTTTTTT. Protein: CASSPGTSAGELFF.

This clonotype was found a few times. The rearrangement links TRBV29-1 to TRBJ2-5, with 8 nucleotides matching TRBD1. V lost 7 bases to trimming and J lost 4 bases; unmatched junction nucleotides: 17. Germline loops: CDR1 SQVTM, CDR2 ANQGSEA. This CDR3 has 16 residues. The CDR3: CSAKQSRTGTGETQYF. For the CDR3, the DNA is TGCAGCGCTAAGCAATCCCGGACAGGGACGGGAGAGACCCAGTACTTC.

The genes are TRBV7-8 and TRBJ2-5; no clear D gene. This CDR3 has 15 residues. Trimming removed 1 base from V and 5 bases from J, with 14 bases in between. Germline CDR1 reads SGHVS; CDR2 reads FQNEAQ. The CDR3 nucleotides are TGTGCCAGCAGCTTAGGCCAGCCATTTCAGGAGACCCAGTACTTC. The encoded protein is CASSLGQPFQETQYF.

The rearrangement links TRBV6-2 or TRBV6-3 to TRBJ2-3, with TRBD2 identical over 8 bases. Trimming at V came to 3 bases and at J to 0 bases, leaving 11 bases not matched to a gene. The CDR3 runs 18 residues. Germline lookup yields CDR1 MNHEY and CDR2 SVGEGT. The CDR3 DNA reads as TGTGCCAGCAGTTATATCCAAACTAGCGGAGCTAGCACAGATACGCAGTATTTT. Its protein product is CASSYIQTSGASTDTQYF.

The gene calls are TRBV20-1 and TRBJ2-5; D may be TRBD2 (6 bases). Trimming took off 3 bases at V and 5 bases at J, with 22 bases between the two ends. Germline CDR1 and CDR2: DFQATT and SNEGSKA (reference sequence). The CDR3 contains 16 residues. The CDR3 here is CSASSEPGGSGETQYF. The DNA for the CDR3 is TGCAGTGCTAGTTCCGAACCCGGGGGTTCTGGGGAGACCCAGTACTTC.

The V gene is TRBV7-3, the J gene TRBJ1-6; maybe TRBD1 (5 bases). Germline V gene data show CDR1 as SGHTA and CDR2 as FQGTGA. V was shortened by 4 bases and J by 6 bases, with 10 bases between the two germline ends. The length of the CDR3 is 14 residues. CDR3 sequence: CASSYTGPNSPLHF. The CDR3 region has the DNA TGTGCCAGCAGCTATACGGGGCCTAATTCACCCCTCCACTTT.

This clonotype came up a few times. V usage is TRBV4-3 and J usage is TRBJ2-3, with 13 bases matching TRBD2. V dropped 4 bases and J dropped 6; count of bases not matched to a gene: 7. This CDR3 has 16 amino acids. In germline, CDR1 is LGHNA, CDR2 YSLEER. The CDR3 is CASSLGLAGAADTQYF. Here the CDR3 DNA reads TGCGCCAGCAGCCTAGGACTAGCGGGGGCCGCGGATACGCAGTATTTT.

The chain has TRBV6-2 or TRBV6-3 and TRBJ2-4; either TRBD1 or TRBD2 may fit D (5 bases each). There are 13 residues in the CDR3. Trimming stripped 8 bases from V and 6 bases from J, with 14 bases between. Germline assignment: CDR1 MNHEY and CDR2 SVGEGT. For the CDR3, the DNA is TGTGCCAGCTCGAGAGGGACCGGAAACATTCAGTACTTC. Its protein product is CASSRGTGNIQYF.

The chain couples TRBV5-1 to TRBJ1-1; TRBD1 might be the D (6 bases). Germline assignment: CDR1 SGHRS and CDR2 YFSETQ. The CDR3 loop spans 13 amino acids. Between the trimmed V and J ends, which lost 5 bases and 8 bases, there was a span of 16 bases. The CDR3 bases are TGCGCCAGCAGAATCTCGGACAGCCCAGAAGCTTTCTTT. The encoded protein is CASRISDSPEAFF.

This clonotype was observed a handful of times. In nucleotides, the CDR3 is TGTGCCAGCAGTTTACCCTTTAGAGCCTCTGGGGCCAACGTCCTGACTTTC. This encodes CASSLPFRASGANVLTF. The genes are TRBV12-3 or TRBV12-4 and TRBJ2-6; D call uncertain. Trimming took off 2 bases at V and 0 bases at J, with 11 bases between the two ends. This CDR3 is built from 17 residues.

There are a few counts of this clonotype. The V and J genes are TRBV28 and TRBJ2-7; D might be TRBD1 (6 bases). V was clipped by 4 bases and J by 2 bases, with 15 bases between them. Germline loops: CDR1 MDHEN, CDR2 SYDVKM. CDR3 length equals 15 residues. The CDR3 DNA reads TGTGCCAGCAGTTCATCCGGGACACCTACCTACGAGCAGTACTTC. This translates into CASSSSGTPTYEQYF.

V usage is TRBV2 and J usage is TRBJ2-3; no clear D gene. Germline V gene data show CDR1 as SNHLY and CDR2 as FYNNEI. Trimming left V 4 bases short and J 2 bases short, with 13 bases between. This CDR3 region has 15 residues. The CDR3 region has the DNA TGTGCCAGCAGTGTCACTTCTACACACACAGATACGCAGTATTTT. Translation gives CASSVTSTHTDTQYF.

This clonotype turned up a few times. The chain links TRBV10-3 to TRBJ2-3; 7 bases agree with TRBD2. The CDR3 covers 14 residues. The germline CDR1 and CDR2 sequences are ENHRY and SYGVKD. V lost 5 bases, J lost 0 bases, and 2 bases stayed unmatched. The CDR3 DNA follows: TGTGCCATCAGTTCGGGGGGAAGCACAGATACGCAGTATTTT. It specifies CAISSGGSTDTQYF.

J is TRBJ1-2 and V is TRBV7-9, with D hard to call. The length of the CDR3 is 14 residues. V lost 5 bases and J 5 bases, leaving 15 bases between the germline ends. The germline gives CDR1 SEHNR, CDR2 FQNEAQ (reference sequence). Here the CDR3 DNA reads TGTGCCAGCAGCGTATACGAGACATCGTATGGCTACACCTTC. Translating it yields CASSVYETSYGYTF.

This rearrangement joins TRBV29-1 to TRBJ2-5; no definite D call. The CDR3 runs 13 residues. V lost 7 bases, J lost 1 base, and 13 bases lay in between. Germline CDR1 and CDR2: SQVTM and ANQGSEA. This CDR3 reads CSARSLSQETQYF. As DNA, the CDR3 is TGCAGCGCACGTTCCCTTTCCCAAGAGACCCAGTACTTC.

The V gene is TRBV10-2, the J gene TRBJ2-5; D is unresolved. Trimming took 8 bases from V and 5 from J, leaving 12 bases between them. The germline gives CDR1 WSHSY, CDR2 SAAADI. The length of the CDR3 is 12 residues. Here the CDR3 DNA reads TGCGCCAGCGGAAGGCGGCGGGAGACCCAGTACTTC. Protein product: CASGRRRETQYF.

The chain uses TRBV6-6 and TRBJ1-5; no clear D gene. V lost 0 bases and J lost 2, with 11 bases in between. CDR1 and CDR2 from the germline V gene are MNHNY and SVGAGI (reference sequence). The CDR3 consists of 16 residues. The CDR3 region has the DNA TGTGCCAGCAGTTACTCGAGACCGACTGGCAATCAGCCCCAGCATTTT. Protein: CASSYSRPTGNQPQHF.

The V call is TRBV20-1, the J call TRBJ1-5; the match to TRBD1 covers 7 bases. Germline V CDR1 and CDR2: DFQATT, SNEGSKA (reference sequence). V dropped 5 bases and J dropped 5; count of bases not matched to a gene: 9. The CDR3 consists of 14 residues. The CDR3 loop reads CSAWRTGRHQPQHF. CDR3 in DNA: TGCAGTGCTTGGAGGACAGGCAGGCATCAGCCCCAGCATTTT.

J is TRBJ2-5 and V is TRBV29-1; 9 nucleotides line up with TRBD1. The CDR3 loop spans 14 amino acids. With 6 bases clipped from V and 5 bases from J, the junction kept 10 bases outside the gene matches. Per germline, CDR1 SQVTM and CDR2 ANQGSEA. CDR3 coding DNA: TGCAGCGTCCCAACCGGGACAGGGCGTGAGACCCAGTACTTC. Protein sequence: CSVPTGTGRETQYF.

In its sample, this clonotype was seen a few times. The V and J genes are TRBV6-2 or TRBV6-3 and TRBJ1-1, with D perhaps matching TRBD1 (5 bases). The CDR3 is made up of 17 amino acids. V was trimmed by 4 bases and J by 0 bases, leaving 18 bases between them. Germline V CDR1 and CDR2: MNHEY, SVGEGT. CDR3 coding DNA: TGTGCCAGCAGTTTAGAGTCGCAGGGCGGGTTGAACACTGAAGCTTTCTTT. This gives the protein CASSLESQGGLNTEAFF.